This TCR beta chain was retrieved from a study of T cell changes during pregnancy in multiple sclerosis. The ends were cut back, 2 bases at V and 1 base at J, with 8 bases in the middle. Germline V lookup: CDR1 MNHEY, CDR2 SMNVEV (reference sequence). The CDR3 consists of 14 residues. The assay was immunoSEQ multiplex PCR, and TCRdb's table has in-frame clones only and misses some. The profile shows approximately 100,000 clones, 90% to 95% of them singletons. Here the sequenced sample was peripheral blood, taken before pregnancy. The V gene is TRBV27, the J gene TRBJ1-1; no reliable D call. The TCR was taken from a female donor with multiple sclerosis, enrolled in a pregnancy study. CDR3 sequence reads: CASSLKRSNTEAFF. The CDR3 DNA reads TGTGCCAGCAGTTTAAAGAGATCGAACACTGAAGCTTTCTTT.